Listed here are 27 T cell receptor beta chains from one sample, sequenced in a study of post-analysis software for immune sequencing data. General study findings and limits: Five or six TRBV segments were more frequent in patients than controls; TRBV5-6, TRBV5-1 and TRBV20-1 belonged to this group.

Every TCR beta cDNA library bore unique molecular identifiers. TCRdb re-called the PCR reads with MiXCR, one entry per CDR3 protein. Among fewer than 850,000 distinct CDR3 sequences, 40% to 55% were seen once, and the ten largest hold 4.9%. Antigen specificity for these receptors is unknown. Sequencing used blood. Every receptor here comes from a girl between 10 and 17 years old with multiple sclerosis.

This clonotype has a handful of counts. The CDR3 is CASSPVIGGEAFF. DNA for the CDR3: TGTGCCAGCAGCCCGGTAATTGGCGGTGAAGCTTTCTTT. J is TRBJ1-1 and V is TRBV7-3; unclear D gene. The CDR3 extends over 13 amino acids. Germline assignment: CDR1 SGHTA and CDR2 FQGTGA. Between the trimmed V and J ends, which lost 5 bases and 7 bases, there was a span of 14 bases.

This clonotype was seen once. The rearrangement uses TRBV28 and TRBJ1-5; 7 positions agree with TRBD1. The CDR3 has 15 residues. Germline CDR1 and CDR2: MDHEN and SYDVKM. With V trimmed by 3 bases and J by 7 bases, 9 bases remained unmatched. CDR3 amino acids: CASSFGEGAQQPQHF. The CDR3 DNA reads as TGTGCCAGCAGTTTCGGAGAGGGGGCCCAGCAGCCCCAGCATTTT. Variable domain in full (rest from reference TRBV28 and TRBJ1-5): DVKVTQSSRYLVKRTGEKVFLECVQDMDHENMFWYRQDPGLGLRLIYFSYDVKMKEKGDIPEGYSVSREKKERFSLILESASTNQTSMYLCASSFGEGAQQPQHFGDGTRLSIL.

A few counts support this clonotype. The chain carries TRBV11-2 and TRBJ2-1; D may be TRBD2 (6 bases). The CDR3 loop spans 17 amino acids. Deletions cut 2 bases from V and 4 bases from J, with 18 bases between. The germline gives CDR1 SGHAT, CDR2 FQNNGV. The CDR3 spells CASSLLRDSRRYNEQFF. The DNA for the CDR3 is TGTGCCAGCAGCTTACTTCGGGACTCCAGACGGTACAATGAGCAGTTCTTC.

This clonotype has a single count. The CDR3 reads CSASNVGGYNEQFF. CDR3 bases: TGCAGTGCTAGTAACGTGGGAGGGTACAATGAGCAGTTCTTC. This chain connects TRBV20-1 to TRBJ2-1, with 7 bases that match TRBD2. This CDR3 has 14 amino acids. Germline CDR1 reads DFQATT; CDR2 reads SNEGSKA (reference sequence). V lost 3 bases to trimming and J lost 4 bases; unmatched junction nucleotides: 6.

The chain links TRBV20-1 to TRBJ2-3, with D possibly being TRBD1 or TRBD2 (5 bases each). Germline V gives CDR1 DFQATT, CDR2 SNEGSKA (reference sequence). Trimming left V 1 base short and J 4 bases short, with 21 bases between. The CDR3 extends over 17 amino acids. CDR3 in DNA: TGCAGTGCTAGAGTGGCTCGGGGCCCCTCAATCCCAGATACGCAGTATTTT. Its translation: CSARVARGPSIPDTQYF.

The chain joins TRBV4-2 to TRBJ2-1; 8 bases line up with TRBD2. Unmatched junction bases numbered 6, after V lost 0 bases and J lost 2 bases. Germline V gives CDR1 LGHNA, CDR2 YNFKEQ. The CDR3 totals 17 residues. CDR3 in amino acids: CASSQDLLAATYNEQFF. The CDR3 region has the DNA TGTGCCAGCAGCCAAGATCTACTAGCGGCGACCTACAATGAGCAGTTCTTC.

This chain uses TRBV9 with TRBJ2-1, with TRBD2 matching over 9 bases. This CDR3 contains 20 residues. The J segment lost 6 bases and the V segment lost 4 bases, leaving 23 bases of the junction unmatched. CDR1 and CDR2 from the germline V gene are SGDLS and YYNGEE. The CDR3 loop is CASSFGTSWSLGHKLNEQFF. Here the CDR3 DNA reads TGTGCCAGCAGCTTCGGGACTAGCTGGAGTTTAGGCCACAAACTCAATGAGCAGTTCTTC.

In this sample, this clonotype turned up a few times. The V call is TRBV28, the J call TRBJ1-2, with 7 bases that match TRBD1. The CDR3 totals 13 residues. With 6 bases clipped from V and 3 bases from J, the junction kept 4 bases outside the gene matches. The germline V gene has CDR1 MDHEN and CDR2 SYDVKM. CDR3 residues: CASRIGGYYGYTF. The CDR3 nucleotides are TGTGCCAGCAGGATAGGGGGCTACTATGGCTACACCTTC.

This sequence joins TRBV20-1 and TRBJ2-5; 7 nucleotides align to TRBD1. The DNA end is a closer match to TRBJ2-7, so the J assignment may be wrong. Germline lookup yields CDR1 DFQATT and CDR2 SNEGSKA (reference sequence). The CDR3 is 15 amino acids. DNA of the CDR3: TGCAGTGCTAGGGAAACAGGGGACCTTGTCTACGAGCAGTACTTC. Amino acid sequence: CSARETGDLVYEQYF.

The J gene is TRBJ1-2, the V gene TRBV6-6, with 8 bases matching TRBD1. The CDR3 has 13 amino acids. The germline V gene encodes CDR1 MNHNY and CDR2 SVGAGI (reference sequence). V dropped 10 bases and J dropped 6; count of bases not matched to a gene: 10. CDR3 residues: CATDRGPADGYTF. The CDR3, as DNA: TGTGCCACCGACAGGGGCCCCGCGGATGGCTACACCTTC.

This clonotype was recorded only once. The gene calls are TRBV20-1 and TRBJ2-7; the match to TRBD2 covers 12 bases. Germline CDR1 and CDR2: DFQATT and SNEGSKA (reference sequence). Trimming removed 1 base from V and 7 bases from J; junction bases left unmatched: 8. The CDR3 has 15 residues. The CDR3, as DNA: TGCAGTGCTAGAGTAGGTGGACTAGCGGGAAGGGAGCAGTACTTC. Protein: CSARVGGLAGREQYF.

This clonotype was seen only a few times. The CDR3 sequence: CSASSGSGRFGETQYF. CDR3 nucleotides: TGCAGCGCCTCATCCGGTAGCGGGAGGTTTGGAGAGACCCAGTACTTC. V and J are TRBV29-1 and TRBJ2-5; 10 bases line up with TRBD2. The CDR3 has 16 amino acids. V shed 7 bases and J 4 bases; nucleotides not matched to a gene: 15. The germline gives CDR1 SQVTM, CDR2 ANQGSEA.

This clonotype has just a few counts. The gene calls are TRBV9 and TRBJ1-1; 7 positions match TRBD1. This CDR3 has 13 residues. Per germline, CDR1 SGDLS and CDR2 YYNGEE. The ends lost 0 bases at V and 6 bases at J; junction bases unmatched: 2. In DNA form, the CDR3 reads TGTGCCAGCAGCGTAGGGCAGGGGGCTGAAGCTTTCTTT. This codes for CASSVGQGAEAFF.

The DNA for the CDR3 is TGCAGTGCTAGAAACCCTCCGGGGCAAGGCTATGGCTACACCTTC. Protein sequence: CSARNPPGQGYGYTF. This chain links TRBV20-1 with TRBJ1-2; tentative D call: TRBD1 (5 bases). V was pared by 2 bases and J by 4 bases, with 17 bases between. Germline loops: CDR1 DFQATT, CDR2 SNEGSKA (reference sequence). The CDR3 has 15 residues.

The chain couples TRBV28 to TRBJ2-2; 8 bases fit TRBD2. V lost 8 bases to trimming and J lost 4 bases; unmatched junction nucleotides: 12. Germline CDR1 reads MDHEN; CDR2 reads SYDVKM. This CDR3 has 16 residues. The DNA for the CDR3 is TGTGCCAGCCGCCAAACTAGCGGAGCGGGCACCGGGGAGCTGTTTTTT. Translated: CASRQTSGAGTGELFF.

The chain combines TRBV27 with TRBJ2-3; 8 bases align to TRBD1. This CDR3 comprises 16 residues. Germline V gives CDR1 MNHEY, CDR2 SMNVEV (reference sequence). V was pared by 3 bases and J by 2 bases, with 7 bases of the junction left unmatched. This CDR3 is CASSLSGQDYTDTQYF. CDR3 nucleotides: TGTGCCAGCAGTTTGTCGGGACAGGACTACACAGATACGCAGTATTTT.

Concerning this clonotype: This CDR3 is missing its conserved last phenylalanine or tryptophan, likely due to a read error. The rearrangement joins TRBV7-9 to TRBJ2-1; possibly TRBD2 for D (5 bases). CDR1 SEHNR and CDR2 FQNEAQ come from the germline V gene (reference sequence). Trimming took 5 bases from V and 0 from J, leaving 14 bases between them. CDR3 length: 16 residues. The CDR3 loop reads CASSRAGGSSYNEQFV. In nucleotides, the CDR3 is TGTGCCAGCAGCAGGGCCGGCGGGTCCTCCTACAATGAGCAGTTCGTC.

This clonotype was counted only a few times. The chain recombines TRBV7-2 with TRBJ2-7; unclear D gene. Germline V CDR1 and CDR2: SGHTA, FQGNSA. The CDR3 has 14 amino acids. With 3 bases removed from V and 0 bases from J, the gap between germline ends came to 9 bases. CDR3 region: CASSLWQFSYEQYF. CDR3 nucleotide sequence: TGTGCCAGCAGCTTGTGGCAGTTCTCCTACGAGCAGTACTTC. The full variable domain, completed using reference TRBV7-2 and TRBJ2-7, is GAGVSQSPSNKVTEKGKDVELRCDPISGHTALYWYRQSLGQGLEFLIYFQGNSAPDKSGLPSDRFSAERTGGSVSTLTIQRTQQEDSAVYLCASSLWQFSYEQYFGPGTRLTVT.

V is TRBV29-1 and J is TRBJ2-1; D gene uncertain. This CDR3 contains 14 residues. Germline CDR1 SQVTM, CDR2 ANQGSEA. Trimming took off 4 bases at V and 2 bases at J, with 12 bases between the two ends. The CDR3 is CSVGVELAYNEQFF. For the CDR3, the DNA is TGCAGCGTTGGGGTAGAACTCGCCTACAATGAGCAGTTCTTC.

This clonotype has a handful of counts. The chain uses TRBV4-1 and TRBJ1-2, with D maybe TRBD1 (5 bases). CDR1 is MGHRA, CDR2 YSYEKL, per germline. The CDR3 spans 12 residues. Between the trimmed V and J ends, which lost 11 bases and 0 bases, there was a span of 10 bases. CDR3 in amino acids: CAAGGPNYGYTF. DNA for the CDR3: TGCGCCGCCGGGGGACCTAACTATGGCTACACCTTC.

The chain joins TRBV12-3 or TRBV12-4 to TRBJ2-1; D remains ambiguous. Trimming stripped 4 bases from V and 10 bases from J, with 11 bases between. The CDR3 length is 12 residues. The CDR3 DNA sequence: TGTGCCAGCAGTTCCGGCCTTTACGAGCAGTTCTTC. It specifies CASSSGLYEQFF.

About this clonotype: One end of the junction varies from germline; a read error may be responsible. The chain employs TRBV7-9 and TRBJ1-1; 8 bases fit TRBD1. Germline CDR1 and CDR2: SEHNR and FQNEAQ (reference sequence). The CDR3 is 16 amino acids. For the CDR3, the DNA is TGTGCCAGCAGCCCCTTACAGGGGGTCATGAACACTGAAGTTTTCTTT. The encoded protein is CASSPLQGVMNTEVFF.

There are a few counts of this clonotype. V usage is TRBV24-1 and J usage is TRBJ2-4, with D uncertain. The DNA end lines up better with TRBJ2-7; the J call may be wrong. This CDR3 region has 11 residues. Per the germline V gene, CDR1 is KGHDR and CDR2 is SFDVKD. The CDR3 nucleotides are TGTGCCACCAGTGATTTTGGCGAGCAGTACTTC. The encoded protein is CATSDFGEQYF.

The chain has TRBV7-2 and TRBJ2-3, with 10 positions matching TRBD2. V trimming: 1 base; J trimming: 4 bases; junction bases outside the gene matches: 14. The germline V gene has CDR1 SGHTA and CDR2 FQGNSA. The CDR3 runs 19 residues. DNA of the CDR3: TGTGCCAGCAGCTTAGGCTTCTGGGCTAGCGGGAGTAGGGCAGATACGCAGTATTTT. This codes for CASSLGFWASGSRADTQYF.

The J gene is TRBJ2-1, the V gene TRBV12-3 or TRBV12-4; D unresolved. The V gene lost 10 bases and the J gene lost 6 bases, with 22 bases spanning the gap. The CDR3 runs to 15 residues. The CDR3 spells CAISTEDGLSNEQFF. Here the CDR3 DNA reads TGTGCCATTTCAACCGAGGACGGGCTAAGCAATGAGCAGTTCTTC.

The chain uses TRBV20-1 and TRBJ1-1; TRBD1 matches 9 bases. Germline V gene lookup returns CDR1 DFQATT and CDR2 SNEGSKA (reference sequence). The CDR3 runs 15 residues. Losses at the gene ends were 0 bases for V and 1 base for J; bases not matched to a gene: 3. The CDR3 loop reads CSAREQDRGNTEAFF. The CDR3 bases are TGCAGTGCTAGAGAGCAGGACAGGGGGAACACTGAAGCTTTCTTT.

A note on this clonotype: At one end, the junction sequence differs from germline, possibly due to a read error. The V and J genes are TRBV28 and TRBJ1-6; weak D call: TRBD1 (5 bases). Germline V lookup: CDR1 MDHEN, CDR2 SYDVKM. CDR3 length: 14 amino acids. The CDR3 protein is CASSPGTPRSPPHF. The CDR3 DNA reads TGTGCCAGCAGCCCCGGGACTCCGCGTTCACCCCCCCACTTT.